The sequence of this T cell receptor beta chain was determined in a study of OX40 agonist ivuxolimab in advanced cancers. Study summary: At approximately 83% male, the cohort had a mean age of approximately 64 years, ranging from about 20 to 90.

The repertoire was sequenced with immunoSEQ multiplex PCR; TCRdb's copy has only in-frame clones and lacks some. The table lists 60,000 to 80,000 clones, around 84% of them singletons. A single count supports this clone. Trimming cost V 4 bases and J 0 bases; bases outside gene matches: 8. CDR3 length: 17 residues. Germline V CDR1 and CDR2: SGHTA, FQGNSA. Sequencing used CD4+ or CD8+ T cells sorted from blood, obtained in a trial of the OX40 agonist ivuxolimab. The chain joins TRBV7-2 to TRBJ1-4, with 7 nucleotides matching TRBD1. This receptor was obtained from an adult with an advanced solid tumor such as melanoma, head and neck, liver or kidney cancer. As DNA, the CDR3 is TGTGCCAGCAGCTCACCCGGGACAGCTGCAACTAATGAAAAACTGTTTTTT. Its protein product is CASSSPGTAATNEKLFF.